This entry lists 12 T cell receptor beta chains sequenced from one sample in a study of naive and memory T cell subsets. Notes on the study in general: Naive repertoires, especially CD8, held a few larger clonotypes, possibly memory cells re-expressing CD45RA.

An equimolar mix of two oligonucleotides served as the beta constant-region primer for TRBC1 and TRBC2. Four rounds of PCR amplified the ligated cDNA using nested alpha and beta constant-region primers plus SP2. A single record per CDR3 protein comes from TCRdb applying MiXCR to the UMI-ligation and nested PCR reads. The repertoire includes roughly 92,000 distinct CDR3 sequences, 11% of them detected once, and approximately 0.14% sits in the top ten. No antigens are known for them. The sequencing input was naive CD4+ T cells from blood. These receptors came from a human donor in good health.

The gene calls are TRBV12-3 or TRBV12-4 and TRBJ2-7; D is tentatively TRBD1 or TRBD2 (6 bases each). V was trimmed by 6 bases and J by 2 bases, leaving 14 bases between them. The CDR3 is made up of 14 amino acids. The CDR3 DNA reads as TGTGCCAGCAGCCCTAGGGGGGCGGCCTACGAGCAGTACTTC. Its protein is CASSPRGAAYEQYF.

The J gene is TRBJ1-1, the V gene TRBV7-9; tentative D call: TRBD1 (5 bases). The CDR3 is 16 amino acids. From germline, CDR1 is SEHNR and CDR2 FQNEAQ (reference sequence). Deletions cut 5 bases from V and 4 bases from J, with 20 bases between. CDR3 region: CASSPPGRTFGTEAFF. The CDR3 DNA is TGTGCCAGCAGCCCCCCGGGACGGACCTTTGGCACTGAAGCTTTCTTT.

This clonotype was counted at least ten times. The chain is built from TRBV18 and TRBJ2-3, with 7 bases identical to TRBD2. The V gene end was trimmed by 8 bases and the J gene end by 5 bases; junction bases not matched to a gene: 10. This CDR3 has 14 amino acids. Germline CDR1 KGHSH, CDR2 LQKENI. CDR3 in amino acids: CASQASREGDTQYF. CDR3 coding DNA: TGTGCCAGCCAAGCTTCCAGGGAGGGAGATACGCAGTATTTT.

This clonotype has a count of ten or more. The V gene is TRBV5-4, the J gene TRBJ2-5; possibly TRBD1 for D (5 bases). The CDR3 runs to 14 residues. Trimming took 4 bases from V and 4 from J, leaving 14 bases between them. Per germline, CDR1 SGHNT and CDR2 YYREEE (reference sequence). CDR3 residues: CASSQGQKSETQYF. The CDR3 DNA reads TGTGCCAGCAGCCAAGGACAAAAGTCAGAGACCCAGTACTTC.

This clonotype has ten or more counts. CDR3 residues: CASSLAGHPYEQYF. The CDR3, as DNA: TGTGCCAGCAGCTTAGCGGGACATCCATACGAGCAGTACTTC. The chain employs TRBV28 and TRBJ2-7; 8 positions match TRBD2. CDR1 and CDR2 (germline): MDHEN, SYDVKM. The CDR3 is 14 residues long. Trimming removed 6 bases from V and 4 bases from J; junction bases left unmatched: 8.

CDR3 DNA sequence: TGTGCCAGCAGCATCACTCCTGGTCGTCAGTTCTTC. This encodes CASSITPGRQFF. This sequence joins TRBV7-2 and TRBJ2-1; D gene uncertain. The germline gives CDR1 SGHTA, CDR2 FQGNSA. This CDR3 region has 12 residues. V was clipped by 5 bases and J by 13 bases, with 15 bases between them. Complete variable domain (other parts from reference TRBV7-2 and TRBJ2-1): GAGVSQSPSNKVTEKGKDVELRCDPISGHTALYWYRQSLGQGLEFLIYFQGNSAPDKSGLPSDRFSAERTGGSVSTLTIQRTQQEDSAVYLCASSITPGRQFFGPGTRLTVL.

This clonotype appeared many times. The chain couples TRBV20-1 to TRBJ2-7; D is perhaps TRBD2 (6 bases). V was shortened by 3 bases and J by 2 bases, with 8 bases between the two germline ends. Germline lookup yields CDR1 DFQATT and CDR2 SNEGSKA (reference sequence). CDR3 length: 12 residues. This CDR3 is CSARGGPYEQYF. CDR3 bases: TGCAGTGCTAGGGGGGGACCCTACGAGCAGTACTTC.

J is TRBJ2-7 and V is TRBV9; 7 nucleotides align to TRBD1. Germline V lookup: CDR1 SGDLS, CDR2 YYNGEE. The CDR3 totals 16 residues. With 6 bases clipped from V and 2 bases from J, the junction kept 14 bases outside the gene matches. The CDR3 coding sequence is TGTGCCAGCAATAGGGACAGCCCATCCCACACCTACGAGCAGTACTTC. This gives the protein CASNRDSPSHTYEQYF.

CDR3 DNA: TGTGCCAGCAGCCCCGGTCTAGCCTCTAGCTACACCTTC. This sequence encodes CASSPGLASSYTF. V is TRBV28 and J is TRBJ1-2; D not resolved. This CDR3 comprises 13 residues. Trimming took 6 bases from V and 9 from J, leaving 17 bases between them. The germline gives CDR1 MDHEN, CDR2 SYDVKM.

The table lists this clonotype with many counts. The chain is built from TRBV7-6 and TRBJ1-4; no reliable D call. With 5 bases removed from V and 0 bases from J, the gap between germline ends came to 7 bases. Germline V lookup: CDR1 SGHVS, CDR2 FNYEAQ. CDR3 length equals 14 residues. CDR3 in amino acids: CASSRSTTNEKLFF. CDR3 DNA: TGTGCCAGCAGCCGGAGTACAACTAATGAAAAACTGTTTTTT.

This clonotype came up a few times. The chain employs TRBV7-9 and TRBJ1-2; D is unclear. Trimming pared 1 base from V and 6 bases from J, leaving 9 bases between. CDR1 SEHNR and CDR2 FQNEAQ come from the germline V gene (reference sequence). This CDR3 region has 13 residues. This CDR3 is CASSLGWVDGYTF. Here the CDR3 DNA reads TGTGCCAGCAGCTTAGGTTGGGTGGATGGCTACACCTTC. The full variable domain, rest sourced from reference TRBV7-9 and TRBJ1-2, is DTGVSQNPRHKITKRGQNVTFRCDPISEHNRLYWYRQTLGQGPEFLTYFQNEAQLEKSRLLSDRFSAERPKGSFSTLEIQRTEQGDSAMYLCASSLGWVDGYTFGSGTRLTVV.

The chain uses TRBV2 and TRBJ2-2, with 14 bases identical to TRBD2. Germline trimming cut 7 bases from V and 7 bases from J; bases unmatched to any gene: 5. This CDR3 has 15 amino acids. Looked up from germline, CDR1 is SNHLY and CDR2 is FYNNEI. The CDR3 reads CASTLGLAGVGELFF. The CDR3 DNA sequence: TGTGCCAGCACCCTGGGACTAGCGGGAGTCGGGGAGCTGTTTTTT.